Presented here are 17 T cell receptor beta chains from one specimen sequenced in a study of tissue T cells after allogeneic stem cell transplantation. Time point noted: mouse harvest day 7 after allogeneic transplant. Mouse grafts combined 10^7 T-cell-depleted bone marrow cells with 10^6 splenic CD5+ T cells. Only in-frame clones appear in the TCRdb table, and some are missing; sequencing was by immunoSEQ multiplex PCR. Of roughly 8,100 clones in the sample, 50% were seen once. Sequenced material: lymph node tissue. The receptor set was obtained from a female BALB/c mouse given C57BL/6 T cells with graft-versus-host disease after an allogeneic hematopoietic cell transplant.

This clone was seen a few times. Genes and germline are mouse. Coverage ceases 1 residue before the CDR3 finishes, and the germline J gene fills in the end. The chain recombines TRBV26 with TRBJ1-2; D remains ambiguous. The germline CDR1 and CDR2 sequences are KGHPV and FQNQEV (reference sequence). CDR3 length equals 14 residues. Trimming took off 0 bases at V and 1 base at J, with 6 bases between the two ends. The DNA read from the CDR3 is TGTGCCAGCAGTCTGTCGAACAGAAACTCCGACTACACC. Translating gives CASSLSNRNSDYT. The entire CDR3 protein is CASSLSNRNSDYTF. The full variable domain, with the rest looked up from reference TRBV26 and TRBJ1-2, is NSKVIQTPRYLVKGQGQKAKMRCIPEKGHPVVFWYQQNKNNEFKFLINFQNQEVLQQIDMTEKRFSAECPSNSPCSLEIQSSEAGDSALYLCASSLSNRNSDYTFGSGTRLLVI.

Regarding this clone: Gene names and germline refer to mouse. The sequence runs out 1 residue before the end of the CDR3; the remainder is reconstructed from the germline J gene. The V gene is TRBV16, the J gene TRBJ1-1, with a possible D match to TRBD1 (5 bases). V lost 2 bases and J 1 base, leaving 5 bases between the germline ends. CDR1 is SGHSA, CDR2 FRNQAP, per germline. CDR3 length: 13 residues. The CDR3 is CASSLTGNTEVFF. The DNA read from the CDR3 is TGTGCAAGCAGCTTAACAGGGAACACAGAAGTCTTC.

This clone was recorded once. Genes here carry mouse names. Coverage ceases 1 residue before the CDR3 finishes, and the germline J gene fills in the end. The V and J genes are TRBV12-2 and TRBJ1-6, with D perhaps TRBD1 (5 bases). TRBJ1-6 counts as an open reading frame of uncertain function. The CDR3 covers 13 residues. Germline values: CDR1 SGHLS, CDR2 HYDKME. V was trimmed by 4 bases and J by 4 bases, leaving 7 bases between them. Here the CDR3 reads CASSGQYNSPLYF. CDR3 bases read: TGTGCCAGCTCCGGACAATATAATTCGCCCCTCTAC.

This clone has a handful of counts. Mouse names are used for the genes. The read comes to an end 1 residue before the CDR3 does, leaving the germline J gene to fill in the end. The V call is TRBV26, the J call TRBJ1-2; no definite D call. Looked up from germline, CDR1 is KGHPV and CDR2 is FQNQEV (reference sequence). The CDR3 totals 12 residues. V lost 2 bases and J lost 4, with 5 bases in between. The CDR3 loop is CASSLGFSDYTF. Partial CDR3 DNA: TGTGCCAGCAGTCTGGGGTTCTCCGACTACACC. The full variable domain, with the rest looked up from reference TRBV26 and TRBJ1-2, is NSKVIQTPRYLVKGQGQKAKMRCIPEKGHPVVFWYQQNKNNEFKFLINFQNQEVLQQIDMTEKRFSAECPSNSPCSLEIQSSEAGDSALYLCASSLGFSDYTFGSGTRLLVI.

Turning to this clone: Genes and germline come from the mouse. Read coverage stops 1 residue before the CDR3 terminus; the germline J gene supplies the remainder. The V call is TRBV30, the J call TRBJ2-1, with D perhaps matching TRBD1 (6 bases). Germline values: CDR1 SQVVS, CDR2 ANEGSEA. The CDR3 sequence is 12 residues long. V shed 8 bases and J shed 4 bases, with 12 bases lying between them. The CDR3 loop is CSAYRVYAEQFF. The CDR3 DNA, read in part, is TGTAGTGCCTACAGGGTTTATGCTGAGCAGTTC.

This clone showed up just a few times. Mouse gene names apply. The sequence runs out 1 residue before the end of the CDR3; the remainder is reconstructed from the germline J gene. The rearrangement uses TRBV26 and TRBJ1-1; D gene uncertain. The V end lost 2 bases, the J end lost 1 base, and 5 bases lay between the germline ends. Germline loops: CDR1 KGHPV, CDR2 FQNQEV (reference sequence). The CDR3 runs to 13 residues. CDR3 sequence reads: CASSLRKNTEVFF. CDR3 bases read: TGTGCCAGCAGTCTGCGCAAAAACACAGAAGTCTTC. The complete variable domain, with remaining parts taken from reference TRBV26 and TRBJ1-1, reads NSKVIQTPRYLVKGQGQKAKMRCIPEKGHPVVFWYQQNKNNEFKFLINFQNQEVLQQIDMTEKRFSAECPSNSPCSLEIQSSEAGDSALYLCASSLRKNTEVFFGKGTRLTVV.

This clone is judged medium-sized. Mouse gene names and germline throughout. The CDR3 end is not reached by the read, which stops 1 residue before it; the germline J gene fills it in. The J gene is TRBJ2-5, the V gene TRBV13-1; maybe TRBD2 (5 bases). Germline V gene lookup returns CDR1 NSHNY and CDR2 SYGAGN. Trimming removed 5 bases from V and 0 bases from J, with 7 bases in between. This CDR3 is built from 13 residues. The CDR3 protein is CASRLVNQDTQYF. The DNA read from the CDR3 is TGTGCCAGCAGACTGGTGAACCAAGACACCCAGTAC.

Turning to this clone: Mouse germline and gene names are used. Incomplete CDR3 DNA: TGTGCAAGCAGCCTTCAGGGTTCTGGAAATACGCTCTAT. It codes for CASSLQGSGNTLY. The full CDR3 protein reads CASSLQGSGNTLYF. This chain links TRBV16 with TRBJ1-3; a weak D match, TRBD1 (5 bases). The read falls 1 residue short of the CDR3 end, and the missing part is taken from the germline J gene. From germline, CDR1 is SGHSA and CDR2 FRNQAP. V was pared by 5 bases and J by 0 bases, with 8 bases between. The CDR3 is 14 amino acids.

On this clone itself: Germline and genes: mouse. The CDR3 end is not reached by the read, which stops 1 residue before it; the germline J gene fills it in. The chain joins TRBV3 to TRBJ1-4; D might be TRBD1 (6 bases). The CDR3 consists of 13 residues. The germline V gene has CDR1 SNHLY and CDR2 FYNGKV (reference sequence). V was pared by 5 bases and J by 8 bases, with 12 bases between. CDR3 DNA, as far as it was read: TGTGCCAGCAGCCCCACAGGGAGGGAAAGATTATTT. It yields the protein CASSPTGRERLF. The whole CDR3 reads CASSPTGRERLFF.

Sample share makes this clone medium-sized. Gene names and germline refer to mouse. With the read ending 1 residue before the CDR3 end, the germline J gene is used to fill in that end. The genes are TRBV26 and TRBJ1-5; 7 nucleotides match TRBD1. Trimming took 4 bases from V and 5 from J; bases not matched to a gene: 2. This CDR3 region has 13 residues. Germline assignment: CDR1 KGHPV and CDR2 FQNQEV (reference sequence). Partial CDR3 DNA: TGTGCCAGCAGTCACAGGGGAGACCAGGCTCCGCTT. Translating it yields CASSHRGDQAPL. The full CDR3 protein reads CASSHRGDQAPLF.

About this clone: Gene names follow the mouse nomenclature. This chain's CDR3 is CASSLGTEVFF. CDR3 DNA, as far as it was read: TGTGCAAGCAGCTTAGGTACAGAAGTCTTC. The chain carries TRBV16 and TRBJ1-1; D call uncertain. The read is 1 residue too short to cover the CDR3 end, so that end is filled in from the germline J gene. This CDR3 spans 11 amino acids. V was trimmed by 1 base and J by 5 bases, leaving 2 bases between them. Germline CDR1 SGHSA, CDR2 FRNQAP.

This clone showed up just a few times. Each gene name is a mouse one. This same CDR3 is encoded by further DNA sequences in the sample. Incomplete CDR3 DNA: TGTGCCAGCAGCCAAGGGTCCTATAATTCGCCCCTCTAC. Translated: CASSQGSYNSPLY. The CDR3 in its entirety is CASSQGSYNSPLYF. The rearrangement uses TRBV2 and TRBJ1-6; D remains ambiguous. The read is 1 residue too short to cover the CDR3 end, so that end is filled in from the germline J gene. TRBJ1-6 is labeled an ORF, and its function is uncertain. Germline values: CDR1 LGHNA, CDR2 YSYQKL. CDR3 size: 14 residues. The germline V and J ends were trimmed by 1 base and 1 base, with 2 bases remaining between them.

To note about this clone: All gene names here are mouse names. The read stops 1 residue short of the end of the CDR3; the missing end is completed from the germline J gene. This chain joins TRBV29 and TRBJ2-3; D unclear. Germline V gives CDR1 MSHET, CDR2 SYDVDS. CDR3 length: 15 amino acids. Trimming took 6 bases from V and 0 from J, leaving 13 bases between them. The CDR3 here is CASSPGEPSAETLYF. The covered CDR3 bases are TGTGCTAGCAGCCCGGGAGAGCCTAGTGCAGAAACGCTGTAT. Supplemented by reference TRBV29 and TRBJ2-3, the full variable domain reads DMKVTQMPRYLIKRMGENVLLECGQDMSHETMYWYRQDPGLGLQLIYISYDVDSNSEGDIPKGYRVSRKKREHFSLILDSAKTNQTSVYFCASSPGEPSAETLYFGSGTRLTVL.

In its sample, this clone is medium-sized (0.01 to 0.1%). The gene symbols are mouse symbols. Read sequence stops 1 residue before the CDR3 end, and the germline J gene provides the missing end. The V and J genes are TRBV13-1 and TRBJ2-7; TRBD1 is a possible D gene (6 bases). CDR1 is NSHNY and CDR2 is SYGAGN in the germline V gene. Trimming took off 6 bases at V and 7 bases at J, with 14 bases between the two ends. The CDR3 contains 12 residues. The chain's CDR3 is CASISTGGEQYF. The CDR3 DNA, read in part, is TGTGCCAGCATTTCGACAGGAGGGGAACAGTAC.

This clone occurred a few times. Gene names are the mouse ones. Read coverage stops 1 residue before the CDR3 terminus; the germline J gene supplies the remainder. The V and J genes are TRBV4 and TRBJ1-1, with D perhaps matching TRBD1 (6 bases). Germline CDR1 is LGHDT and CDR2 is YNNKQL (reference sequence). The CDR3 contains 15 residues. Trimming pared 5 bases from V and 1 base from J, leaving 14 bases between. The sequenced CDR3 bases are TGTGCCAGCAGCAAATCCGGGACACAAAACACAGAAGTCTTC. Its protein product is CASSKSGTQNTEVF. The entire CDR3 protein is CASSKSGTQNTEVFF.

Comment on this clone: Germline and genes: mouse. The missing CDR3 end, 1 residue past where the read stops, is filled in from the germline J gene. The chain recombines TRBV5 with TRBJ2-7; 11 bases line up with TRBD2. V dropped 2 bases and J dropped 4; count of bases not matched to a gene: 4. The CDR3 totals 15 residues. The germline gives CDR1 LGHNA, CDR2 YNLKQL (reference sequence). The CDR3 sequence is CASSQPGLGDYEQYF. The DNA read from the CDR3 is TGTGCCAGCAGCCAACCGGGACTGGGGGATTATGAACAGTAC.

About this clone: Gene and germline names: mouse. The CDR3 end lies 1 residue beyond the end of the read and is filled in from the germline J gene. The chain combines TRBV13-2 with TRBJ1-4; D is possibly TRBD1 (6 bases). V lost 5 bases, J lost 1 base, and 9 bases lay in between. Germline CDR1 is NNHNN and CDR2 is SYGAGS (reference sequence). The length of the CDR3 is 14 residues. The CDR3 loop is CASGRDNSNERLFF. Partial CDR3 DNA: TGTGCCAGCGGCCGGGACAATTCCAACGAAAGATTATTT.